This entry features one T cell receptor (beta chain) sequence. The CDR3 has 13 amino acids. With 5 bases clipped from V and 6 bases from J, the junction kept 4 bases outside the gene matches. Germline V lookup: CDR1 MNHEY, CDR2 SVGEGT. A TCRbeta library incorporating unique molecular identifiers was prepared. TCRdb passed the PCR reads through MiXCR, listing each CDR3 protein once. The table records hundreds of thousands of distinct CDR3 sequences, approximately 12% of them present only once. This sample is part of a study of T-cell reconstitution after alpha-beta-depleted transplantation in children.

This clonotype was sampled from a human donor who donated a stem cell graft to a child with combined immunodeficiency. The material was PBMCs from the stem cell graft donor, obtained from the stem cell graft. J is TRBJ2-7 and V is TRBV6-2 or TRBV6-3, with 10 bases fitting TRBD2. In nucleotides, the CDR3 is TGTGCCAGCAGTGGTCGACTAGCGGGCGAGCAGTACTTC. Protein product: CASSGRLAGEQYF.